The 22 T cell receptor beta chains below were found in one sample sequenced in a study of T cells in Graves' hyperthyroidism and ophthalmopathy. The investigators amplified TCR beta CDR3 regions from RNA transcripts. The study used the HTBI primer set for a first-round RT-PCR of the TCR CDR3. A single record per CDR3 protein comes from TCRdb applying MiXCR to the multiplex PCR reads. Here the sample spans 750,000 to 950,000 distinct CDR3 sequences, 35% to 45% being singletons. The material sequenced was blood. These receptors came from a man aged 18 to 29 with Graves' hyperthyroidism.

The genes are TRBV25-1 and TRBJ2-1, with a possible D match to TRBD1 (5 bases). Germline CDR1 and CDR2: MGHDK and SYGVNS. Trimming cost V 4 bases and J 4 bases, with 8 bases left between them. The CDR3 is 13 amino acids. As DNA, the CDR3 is TGTGCCAGCAGTGCAGACAGTTACAATGAGCAGTTCTTC. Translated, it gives CASSADSYNEQFF.

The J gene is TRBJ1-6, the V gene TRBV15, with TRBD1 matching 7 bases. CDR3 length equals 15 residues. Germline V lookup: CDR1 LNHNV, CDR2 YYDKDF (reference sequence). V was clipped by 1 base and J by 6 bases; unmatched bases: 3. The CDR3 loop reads CATSRVGTVNSPLHF. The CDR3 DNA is TGTGCCACCAGCAGAGTCGGGACAGTTAATTCACCCCTCCACTTT.

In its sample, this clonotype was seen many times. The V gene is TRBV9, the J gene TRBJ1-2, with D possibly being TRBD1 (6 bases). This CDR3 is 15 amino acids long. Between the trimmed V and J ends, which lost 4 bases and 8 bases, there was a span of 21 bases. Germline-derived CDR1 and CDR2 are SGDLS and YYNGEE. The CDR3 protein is CASSSPLRAGDGYTF. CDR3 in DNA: TGTGCCAGCAGCTCTCCCCTAAGAGCAGGGGACGGCTACACCTTC.

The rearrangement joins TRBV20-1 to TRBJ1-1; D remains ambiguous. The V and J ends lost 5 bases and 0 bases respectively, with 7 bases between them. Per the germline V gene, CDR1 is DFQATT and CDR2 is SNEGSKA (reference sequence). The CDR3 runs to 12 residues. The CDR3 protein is CSAPPMNTEAFF. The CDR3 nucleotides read TGCAGTGCTCCGCCCATGAACACTGAAGCTTTCTTT.

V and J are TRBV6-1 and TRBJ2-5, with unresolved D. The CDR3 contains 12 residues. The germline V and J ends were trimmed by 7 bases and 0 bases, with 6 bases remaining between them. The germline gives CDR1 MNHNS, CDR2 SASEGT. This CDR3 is CASTTDQETQYF. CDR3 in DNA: TGTGCCAGCACGACGGACCAAGAGACCCAGTACTTC.

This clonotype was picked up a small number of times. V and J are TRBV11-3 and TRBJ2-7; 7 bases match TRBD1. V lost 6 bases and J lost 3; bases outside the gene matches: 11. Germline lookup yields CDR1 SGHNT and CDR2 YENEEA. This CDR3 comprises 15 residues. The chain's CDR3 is CASSQPGTALYEQYF. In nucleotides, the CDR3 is TGTGCCAGCAGTCAACCCGGGACAGCCCTCTACGAGCAGTACTTC.

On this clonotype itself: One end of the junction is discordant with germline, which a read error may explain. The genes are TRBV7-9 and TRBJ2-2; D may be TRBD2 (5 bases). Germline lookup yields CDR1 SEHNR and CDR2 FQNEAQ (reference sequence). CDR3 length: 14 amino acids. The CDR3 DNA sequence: TGTGTCAGCGGAAAAGCGCCGAACACCGGGGAGCTGTTTTTT. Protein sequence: CVSGKAPNTGELFF.

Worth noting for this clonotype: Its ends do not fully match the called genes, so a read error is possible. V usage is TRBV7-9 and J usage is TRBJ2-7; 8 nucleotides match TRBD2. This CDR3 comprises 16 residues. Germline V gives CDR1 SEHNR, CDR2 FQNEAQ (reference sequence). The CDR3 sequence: CAGSLARSSGRDEQYF. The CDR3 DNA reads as TGTGCCGGCAGCTTAGCGCGGTCTAGCGGGCGCGACGAGCAGTACTTC.

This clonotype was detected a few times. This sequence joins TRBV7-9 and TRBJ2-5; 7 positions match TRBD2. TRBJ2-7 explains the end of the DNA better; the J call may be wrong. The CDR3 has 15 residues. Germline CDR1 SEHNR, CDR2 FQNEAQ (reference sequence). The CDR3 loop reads CASSEAAGAAHEQYF. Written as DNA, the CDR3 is TGTGCCAGCAGTGAAGCGGCGGGAGCGGCTCACGAGCAGTACTTC.

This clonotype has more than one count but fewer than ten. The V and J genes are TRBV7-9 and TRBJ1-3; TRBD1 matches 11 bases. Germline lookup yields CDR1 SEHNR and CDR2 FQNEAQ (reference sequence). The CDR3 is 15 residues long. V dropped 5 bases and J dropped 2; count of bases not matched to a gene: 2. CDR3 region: CASSRGQGAGNTIYF. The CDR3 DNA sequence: TGTGCCAGCAGCCGGGGACAGGGGGCTGGAAACACCATATATTTT.

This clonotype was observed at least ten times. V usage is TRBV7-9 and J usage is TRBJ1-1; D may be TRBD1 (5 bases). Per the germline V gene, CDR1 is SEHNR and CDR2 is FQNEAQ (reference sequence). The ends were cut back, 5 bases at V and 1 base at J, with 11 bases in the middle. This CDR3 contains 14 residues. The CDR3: CASSLIDRNTEAFF. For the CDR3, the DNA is TGTGCCAGCAGCCTCATTGACAGGAACACTGAAGCTTTCTTT.

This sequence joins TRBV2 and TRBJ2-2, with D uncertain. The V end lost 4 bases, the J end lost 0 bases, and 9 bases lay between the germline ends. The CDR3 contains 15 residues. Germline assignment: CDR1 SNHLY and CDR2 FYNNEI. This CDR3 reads CASSGEQSNTGELFF. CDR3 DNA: TGTGCCAGCAGTGGGGAACAGTCGAACACCGGGGAGCTGTTTTTT.

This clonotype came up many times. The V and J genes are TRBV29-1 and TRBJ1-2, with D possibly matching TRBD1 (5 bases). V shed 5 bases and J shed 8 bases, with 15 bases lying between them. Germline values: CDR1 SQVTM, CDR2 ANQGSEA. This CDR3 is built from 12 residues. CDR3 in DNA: TGCAGCGTTCGGGTCGGGGGTGGAGGCTACACCTTC. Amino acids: CSVRVGGGGYTF. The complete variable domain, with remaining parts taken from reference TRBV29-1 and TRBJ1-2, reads SAVISQKPSRDICQRGTSLTIQCQVDSQVTMMFWYRQQPGQSLTLIATANQGSEATYESGFVIDKFPISRPNLTFSTLTVSNMSPEDSSIYLCSVRVGGGGYTFGSGTRLTVV.

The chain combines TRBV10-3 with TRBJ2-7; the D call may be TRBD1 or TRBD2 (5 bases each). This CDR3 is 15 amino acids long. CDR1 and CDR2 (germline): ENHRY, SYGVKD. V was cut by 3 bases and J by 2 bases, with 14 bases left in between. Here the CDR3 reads CAISDPGTDPYEQYF. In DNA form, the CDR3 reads TGTGCCATCAGTGACCCCGGGACGGACCCCTACGAGCAGTACTTC.

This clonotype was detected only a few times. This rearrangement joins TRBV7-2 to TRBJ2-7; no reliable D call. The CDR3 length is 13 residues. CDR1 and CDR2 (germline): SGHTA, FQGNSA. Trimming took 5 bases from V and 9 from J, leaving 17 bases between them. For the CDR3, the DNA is TGTGCCAGCAGCCCACAGTTGTGGATCGCGCAGTACTTC. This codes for CASSPQLWIAQYF.

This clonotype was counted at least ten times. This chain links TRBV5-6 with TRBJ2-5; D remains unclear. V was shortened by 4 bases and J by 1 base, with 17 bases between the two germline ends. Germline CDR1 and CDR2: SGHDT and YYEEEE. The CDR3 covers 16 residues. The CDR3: CASSSPRVIGQETQYF. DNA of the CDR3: TGTGCCAGCAGCAGCCCCCGGGTCATCGGCCAAGAGACCCAGTACTTC.

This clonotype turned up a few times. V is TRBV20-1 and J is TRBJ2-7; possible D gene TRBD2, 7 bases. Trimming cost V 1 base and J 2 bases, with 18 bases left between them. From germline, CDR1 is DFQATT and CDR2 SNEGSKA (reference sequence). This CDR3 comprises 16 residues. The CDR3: CSARGRPGGPTYEQYF. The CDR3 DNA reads TGCAGTGCTAGAGGACGACCGGGGGGCCCTACCTACGAGCAGTACTTC.

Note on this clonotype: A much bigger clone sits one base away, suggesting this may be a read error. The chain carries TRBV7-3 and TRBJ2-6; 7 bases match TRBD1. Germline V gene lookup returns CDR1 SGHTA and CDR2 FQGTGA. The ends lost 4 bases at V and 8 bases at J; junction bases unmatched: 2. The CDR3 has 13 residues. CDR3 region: CASSSTGPNVLTF. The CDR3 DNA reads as TGTGCCAGCAGCTCGACAGGGCCCAACGTCCTGACTTTC.

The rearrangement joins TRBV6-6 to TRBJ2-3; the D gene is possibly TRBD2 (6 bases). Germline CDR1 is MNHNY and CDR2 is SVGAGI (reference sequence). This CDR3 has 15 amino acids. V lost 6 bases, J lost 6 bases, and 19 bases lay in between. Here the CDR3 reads CASSVRDFLPDTQYF. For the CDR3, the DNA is TGTGCCAGCAGCGTCCGGGACTTCCTACCTGATACGCAGTATTTT.

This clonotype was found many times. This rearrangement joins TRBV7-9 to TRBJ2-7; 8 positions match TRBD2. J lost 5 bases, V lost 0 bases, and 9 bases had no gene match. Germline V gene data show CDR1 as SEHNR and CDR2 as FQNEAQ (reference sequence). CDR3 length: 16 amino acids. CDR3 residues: CASSLARSSGRDEQYF. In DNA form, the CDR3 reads TGTGCCAGCAGCTTAGCGCGGTCTAGCGGGCGCGACGAGCAGTACTTC. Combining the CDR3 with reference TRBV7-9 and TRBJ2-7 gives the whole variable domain DTGVSQNPRHKITKRGQNVTFRCDPISEHNRLYWYRQTLGQGPEFLTYFQNEAQLEKSRLLSDRFSAERPKGSFSTLEIQRTEQGDSAMYLCASSLARSSGRDEQYFGPGTRLTVT.

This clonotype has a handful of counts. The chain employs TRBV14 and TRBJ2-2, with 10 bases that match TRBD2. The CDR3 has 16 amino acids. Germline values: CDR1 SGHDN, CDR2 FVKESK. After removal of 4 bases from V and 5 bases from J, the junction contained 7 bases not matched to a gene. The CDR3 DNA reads TGTGCCAGCAGCCTCAGCGGGGGGGCCCGAACCGGGGAGCTGTTTTTT. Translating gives CASSLSGGARTGELFF.

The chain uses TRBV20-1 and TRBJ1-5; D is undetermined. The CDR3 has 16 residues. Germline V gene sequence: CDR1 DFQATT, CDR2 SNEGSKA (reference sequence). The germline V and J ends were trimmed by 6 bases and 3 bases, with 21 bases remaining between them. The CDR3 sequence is CSALPLVLTSNQPQHF. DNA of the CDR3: TGCAGTGCCCTTCCCCTGGTCCTAACCTCCAATCAGCCCCAGCATTTT.